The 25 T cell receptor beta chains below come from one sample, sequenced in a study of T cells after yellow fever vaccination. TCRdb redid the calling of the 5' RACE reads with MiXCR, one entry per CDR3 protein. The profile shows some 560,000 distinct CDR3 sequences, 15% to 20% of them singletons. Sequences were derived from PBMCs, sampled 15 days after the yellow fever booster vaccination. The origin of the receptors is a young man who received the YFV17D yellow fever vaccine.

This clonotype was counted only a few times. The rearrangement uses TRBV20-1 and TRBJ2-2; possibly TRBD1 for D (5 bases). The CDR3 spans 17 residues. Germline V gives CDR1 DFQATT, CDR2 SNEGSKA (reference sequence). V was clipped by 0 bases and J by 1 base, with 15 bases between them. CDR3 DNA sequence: TGCAGTGCTAGAGATACGAGAGCCGGACAGAACACCGGGGAGCTGTTTTTT. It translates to CSARDTRAGQNTGELFF.

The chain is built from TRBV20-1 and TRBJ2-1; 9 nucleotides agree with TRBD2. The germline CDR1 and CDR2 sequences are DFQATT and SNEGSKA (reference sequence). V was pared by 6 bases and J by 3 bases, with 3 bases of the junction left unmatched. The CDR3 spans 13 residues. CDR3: CSAQLAGYNEQFF. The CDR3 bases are TGCAGTGCCCAACTAGCGGGCTACAATGAGCAGTTCTTC.

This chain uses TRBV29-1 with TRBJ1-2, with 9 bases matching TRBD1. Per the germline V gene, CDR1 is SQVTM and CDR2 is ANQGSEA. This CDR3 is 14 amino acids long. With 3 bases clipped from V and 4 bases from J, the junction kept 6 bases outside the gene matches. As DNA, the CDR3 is TGCAGCGTTGATACAGGGGGCGTGGGCTATGGCTACACCTTC. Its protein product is CSVDTGGVGYGYTF.

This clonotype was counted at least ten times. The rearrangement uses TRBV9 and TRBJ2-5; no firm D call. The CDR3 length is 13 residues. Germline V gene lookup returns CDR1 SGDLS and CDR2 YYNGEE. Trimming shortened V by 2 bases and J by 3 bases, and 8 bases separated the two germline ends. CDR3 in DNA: TGTGCCAGCAGCGTGAGCCCCGAAGAGACCCAGTACTTC. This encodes CASSVSPEETQYF.

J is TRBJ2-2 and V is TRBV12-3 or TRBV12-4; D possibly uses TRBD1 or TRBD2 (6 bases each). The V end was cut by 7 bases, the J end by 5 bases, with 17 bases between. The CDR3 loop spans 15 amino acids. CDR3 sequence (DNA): TGTGCCAGCACCCCCGGGGGCGGGGTTACCGGGGAGCTGTTTTTT. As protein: CASTPGGGVTGELFF.

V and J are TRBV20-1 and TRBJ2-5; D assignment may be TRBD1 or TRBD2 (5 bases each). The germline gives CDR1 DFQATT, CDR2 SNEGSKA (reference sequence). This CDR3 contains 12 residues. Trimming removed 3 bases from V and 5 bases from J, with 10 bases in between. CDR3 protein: CSASRQRETQYF. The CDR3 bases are TGCAGTGCTAGTAGACAGCGGGAGACCCAGTACTTC.

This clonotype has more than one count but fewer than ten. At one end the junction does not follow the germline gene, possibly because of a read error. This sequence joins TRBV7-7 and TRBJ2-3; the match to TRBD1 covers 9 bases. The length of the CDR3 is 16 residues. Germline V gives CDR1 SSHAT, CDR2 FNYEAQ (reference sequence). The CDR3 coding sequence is TGTGCTAGCAGCTTAGGGACAGGGAAGGCGGCAGATACGCAGTATTTT. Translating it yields CASSLGTGKAADTQYF.

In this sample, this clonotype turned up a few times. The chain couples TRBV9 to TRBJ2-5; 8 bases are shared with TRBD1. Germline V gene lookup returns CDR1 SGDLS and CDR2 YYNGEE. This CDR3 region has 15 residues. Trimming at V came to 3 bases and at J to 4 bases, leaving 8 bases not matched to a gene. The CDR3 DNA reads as TGTGCCAGCAGCGGTTCAGGGGGCGGAGGAGAGACCCAGTACTTC. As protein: CASSGSGGGGETQYF.

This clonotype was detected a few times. CDR3 nucleotide sequence: TGTGCCACCAGCAGAGGTTCACCAGCGGGGGGGGGAGAGACCCAGTACTTC. This codes for CATSRGSPAGGGETQYF. The V and J genes are TRBV15 and TRBJ2-5; 10 positions agree with TRBD2. J lost 4 bases, V lost 1 base, and 9 bases had no gene match. The germline CDR1 and CDR2 sequences are LNHNV and YYDKDF (reference sequence). The length of the CDR3 is 17 residues. Full variable domain (remainder filled in from reference TRBV15 and TRBJ2-5): DAMVIQNPRYQVTQFGKPVTLSCSQTLNHNVMYWYQQKSSQAPKLLFHYYDKDFNNEADTPDNFQSRRPNTSFCFLDIRSPGLGDTAMYLCATSRGSPAGGGETQYFGPGTRLLVL.

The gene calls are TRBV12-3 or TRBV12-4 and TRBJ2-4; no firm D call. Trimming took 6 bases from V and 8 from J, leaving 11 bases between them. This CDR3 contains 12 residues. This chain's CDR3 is CASSRGRDIQYF. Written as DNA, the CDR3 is TGTGCCAGCAGCCGCGGTAGGGACATTCAGTACTTC.

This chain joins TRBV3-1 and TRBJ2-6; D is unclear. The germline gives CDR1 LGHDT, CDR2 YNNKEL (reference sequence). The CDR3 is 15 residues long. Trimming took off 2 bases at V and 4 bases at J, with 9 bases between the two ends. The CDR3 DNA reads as TGTGCCAGCAGCCAAACGGCGCTCGGGGCCAACGTCCTGACTTTC. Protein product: CASSQTALGANVLTF.

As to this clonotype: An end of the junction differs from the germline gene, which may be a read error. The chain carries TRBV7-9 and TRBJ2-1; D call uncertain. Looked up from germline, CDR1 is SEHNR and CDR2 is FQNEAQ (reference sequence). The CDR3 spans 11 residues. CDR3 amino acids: CASSLGPKWIF. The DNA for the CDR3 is TGTGCCAGCAGCTTAGGGCCTAAGTGGATCTTC.

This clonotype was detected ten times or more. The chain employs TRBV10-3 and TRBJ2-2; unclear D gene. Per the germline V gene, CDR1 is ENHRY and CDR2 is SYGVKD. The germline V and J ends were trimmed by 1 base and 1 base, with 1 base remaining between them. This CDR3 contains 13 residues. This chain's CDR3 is CAISEWNTGELFF. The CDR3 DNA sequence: TGTGCCATCAGTGAGTGGAACACCGGGGAGCTGTTTTTT.

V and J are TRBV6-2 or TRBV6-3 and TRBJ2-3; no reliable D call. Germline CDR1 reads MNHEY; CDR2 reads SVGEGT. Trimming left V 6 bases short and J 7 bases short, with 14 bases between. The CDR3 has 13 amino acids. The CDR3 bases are TGTGCCAGCAGCATAGTCGGGTGGAATACGCAGTATTTT. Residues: CASSIVGWNTQYF.

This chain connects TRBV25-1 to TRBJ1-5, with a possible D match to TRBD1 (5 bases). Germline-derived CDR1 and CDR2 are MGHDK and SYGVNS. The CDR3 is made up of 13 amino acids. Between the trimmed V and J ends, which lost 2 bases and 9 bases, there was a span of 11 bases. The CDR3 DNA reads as TGTGCCAGCAGTGAAGGGGCCGCCGGGCCCCAGCATTTT. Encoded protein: CASSEGAAGPQHF.

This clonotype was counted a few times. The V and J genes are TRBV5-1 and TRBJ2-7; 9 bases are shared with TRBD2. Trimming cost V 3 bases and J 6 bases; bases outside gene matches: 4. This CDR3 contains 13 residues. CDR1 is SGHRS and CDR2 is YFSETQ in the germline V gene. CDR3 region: CASSSKTSGEQYF. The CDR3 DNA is TGCGCCAGCAGCTCGAAGACTAGCGGCGAGCAGTACTTC. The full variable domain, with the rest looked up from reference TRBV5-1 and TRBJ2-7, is KAGVTQTPRYLIKTRGQQVTLSCSPISGHRSVSWYQQTPGQGLQFLFEYFSETQRNKGNFPGRFSGRQFSNSRSEMNVSTLELGDSALYLCASSSKTSGEQYFGPGTRLTVT.

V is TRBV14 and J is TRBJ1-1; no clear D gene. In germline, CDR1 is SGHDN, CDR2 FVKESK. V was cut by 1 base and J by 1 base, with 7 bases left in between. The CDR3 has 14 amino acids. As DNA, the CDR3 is TGTGCCAGCAGCCAAGGGGGAAGGAACACTGAAGCTTTCTTT. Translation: CASSQGGRNTEAFF.

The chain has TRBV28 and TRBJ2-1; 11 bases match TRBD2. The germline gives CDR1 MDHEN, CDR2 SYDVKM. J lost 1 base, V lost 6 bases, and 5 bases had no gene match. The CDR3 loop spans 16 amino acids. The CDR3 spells CASRELAGASYNEQFF. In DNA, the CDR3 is TGTGCCAGCAGAGAACTAGCGGGAGCGTCCTACAATGAGCAGTTCTTC.

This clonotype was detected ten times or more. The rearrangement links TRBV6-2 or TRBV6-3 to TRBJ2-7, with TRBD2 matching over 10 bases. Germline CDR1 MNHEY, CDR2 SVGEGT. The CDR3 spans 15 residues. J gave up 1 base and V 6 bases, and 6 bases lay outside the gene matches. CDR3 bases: TGTGCCAGCAGCCTCGGACTAGCGGCTTCCTACGAGCAGTACTTC. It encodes CASSLGLAASYEQYF.

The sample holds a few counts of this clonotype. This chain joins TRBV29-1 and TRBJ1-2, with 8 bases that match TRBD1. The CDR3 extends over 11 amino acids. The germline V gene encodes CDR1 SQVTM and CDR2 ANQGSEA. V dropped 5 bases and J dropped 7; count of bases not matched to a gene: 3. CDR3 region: CSVSGGFGYTF. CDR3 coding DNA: TGCAGCGTTTCAGGGGGCTTTGGCTACACCTTC.

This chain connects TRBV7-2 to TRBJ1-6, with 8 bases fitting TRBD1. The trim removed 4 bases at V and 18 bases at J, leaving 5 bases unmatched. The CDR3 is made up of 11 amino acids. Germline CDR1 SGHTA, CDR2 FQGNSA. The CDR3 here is CASSSGQGAHF. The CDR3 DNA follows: TGTGCCAGCAGCTCCGGACAGGGCGCCCACTTT.

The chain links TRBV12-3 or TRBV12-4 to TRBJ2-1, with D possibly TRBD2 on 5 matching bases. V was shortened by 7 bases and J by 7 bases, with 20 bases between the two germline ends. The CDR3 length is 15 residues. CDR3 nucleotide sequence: TGTGCCAGCACCCCCGGAGCGAGGGTTGGGAATGAGCAGTTCTTC. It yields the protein CASTPGARVGNEQFF.

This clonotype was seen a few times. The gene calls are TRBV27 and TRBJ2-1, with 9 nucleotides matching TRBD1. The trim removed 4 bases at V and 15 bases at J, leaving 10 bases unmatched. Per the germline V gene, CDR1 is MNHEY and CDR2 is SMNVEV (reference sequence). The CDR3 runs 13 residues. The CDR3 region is CASSSNRDRVAFF. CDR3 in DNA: TGTGCCAGCAGTTCCAACCGGGACAGGGTGGCGTTCTTC.

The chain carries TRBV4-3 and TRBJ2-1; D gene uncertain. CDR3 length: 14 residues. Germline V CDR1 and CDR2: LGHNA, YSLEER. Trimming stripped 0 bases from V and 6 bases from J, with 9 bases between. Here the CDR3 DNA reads TGCGCCAGCAGCCAAGATCTCCCAGTCAATGAGCAGTTCTTC. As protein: CASSQDLPVNEQFF.

The CDR3 is CASRYDTSGNTEAFF. The CDR3 region has the DNA TGTGCCAGCAGGTATGACACGTCGGGTAACACTGAAGCTTTCTTT. V is TRBV6-5 and J is TRBJ1-1; D is uncertain. Trimming removed 6 bases from V and 2 bases from J, with 16 bases in between. This CDR3 is 15 amino acids long. The germline V gene encodes CDR1 MNHEY and CDR2 SVGAGI.